This T cell receptor beta chain comes out of a study of blood T cell repertoires in COVID-19. Study overall: Both acute and convalescent COVID-19 samples were obtained from the United States, Italy and Spain.

Study processing details: Amplification of reference gene primers provided the estimated nucleated cell counts. Assay: immunoSEQ multiplex PCR; the TCRdb copy retains only in-frame clones and omits some. V and J calls and clone size come straight from that table; D and trimming were deduced from the DNA. The sample holds roughly 230,000 clones, approximately 91% seen once. This CDR3 has 13 amino acids. Germline loops: CDR1 SGDLS, CDR2 YYNGEE. V shed 0 bases, J shed 6 bases, and the junction held 1 base outside the gene matches. It was during active infection that Seattle patients were enrolled and then longitudinally followed.

Input material: peripheral blood. This TCR was sampled from a man younger than 40 with COVID-19, enrolled during active disease. The chain couples TRBV9 to TRBJ1-2, with 8 bases that match TRBD1. The CDR3 region is CASSVAGGDGYTF. The CDR3 DNA is TGTGCCAGCAGCGTAGCAGGGGGCGATGGCTACACCTTC.